This T cell receptor beta chain stems from a study of T cell responses to AZD1222 COVID-19 vaccine. About the research overall: Second-dose intervals of approximately 4 or approximately 12 weeks were pooled. General study results and limits: Spike-specific TCR depth and breadth grew after two AZD1222 doses. Unmutated variant regions are reportedly targeted by nearly half of spike-specific TCRs.

Remarks on this clone: The antigen remains undetermined.

With V trimmed by 6 bases and J by 2 bases, 3 bases remained unmatched. The CDR3 covers 14 residues. Germline CDR1 MNHEY, CDR2 SVGAGI. Repertoires were generated with immunoSEQ multiplex PCR, while TCRdb's copy carries only in-frame clones and drops some. The sample includes about 110,000 clones, roughly 90% of them seen just once. Material: peripheral blood, obtained on day 0 of AZD1222 vaccination. The sequence derives from an adult in good health. The J gene is TRBJ2-2, the V gene TRBV6-5, with 7 bases aligning to TRBD1. The CDR3 region is CASSRDSNTGELFF. The CDR3 coding sequence is TGTGCCAGCAGCCGGGACAGCAACACCGGGGAGCTGTTTTTT.